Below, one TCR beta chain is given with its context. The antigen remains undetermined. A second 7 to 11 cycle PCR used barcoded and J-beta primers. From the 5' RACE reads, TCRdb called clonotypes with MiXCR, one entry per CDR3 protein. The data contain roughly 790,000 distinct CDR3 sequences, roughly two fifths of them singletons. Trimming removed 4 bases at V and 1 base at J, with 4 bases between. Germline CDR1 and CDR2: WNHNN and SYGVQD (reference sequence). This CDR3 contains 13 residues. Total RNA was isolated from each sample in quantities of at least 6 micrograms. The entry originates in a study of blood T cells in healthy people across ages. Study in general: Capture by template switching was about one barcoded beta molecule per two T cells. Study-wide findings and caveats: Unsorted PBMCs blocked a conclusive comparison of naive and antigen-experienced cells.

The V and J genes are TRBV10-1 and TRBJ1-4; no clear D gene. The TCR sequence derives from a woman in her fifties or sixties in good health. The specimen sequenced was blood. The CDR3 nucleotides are TGCGCCAGCAGTGGAGAAACTAATGAAAAACTGTTTTTT. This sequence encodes CASSGETNEKLFF.